These 17 T cell receptor beta chains were all obtained from the same sample, sequenced in a study of cytomegalovirus exposure and HLA in healthy donors. PCR employed 60 Vbeta and 13 Jbeta primers. TCRdb's copy holds only in-frame clones and misses some; the assay was immunoSEQ multiplex PCR. The sample consists of about 21,000 clones, over 75% of them appearing once. The sample consisted of PBMCs. The receptors originated from a man aged 55-75 years in good health and CMV-seronegative.

This chain connects TRBV6-5 to TRBJ1-2, with a weak D call TRBD1 (6 bases). Germline-derived CDR1 and CDR2 are MNHEY and SVGAGI. This CDR3 contains 15 residues. Trimming left V 4 bases short and J 2 bases short, with 14 bases between. The CDR3 is CASSSEGHANYGYTF. In nucleotides, the CDR3 is TGTGCCAGCAGTTCTGAGGGACACGCGAACTATGGCTACACCTTC.

V and J are TRBV7-9 and TRBJ2-6; 9 positions match TRBD1. The V segment lost 6 bases and the J segment 0 bases; nucleotides outside the gene matches: 6. This CDR3 is 17 amino acids long. Germline CDR1 is SEHNR and CDR2 is FQNEAQ (reference sequence). CDR3: CASSVGQGISGANVLTF. The CDR3 DNA reads as TGTGCCAGCAGTGTGGGACAGGGAATCTCTGGGGCCAACGTCCTGACTTTC. Filled out from reference TRBV7-9 and TRBJ2-6, the complete variable domain reads DTGVSQNPRHKITKRGQNVTFRCDPISEHNRLYWYRQTLGQGPEFLTYFQNEAQLEKSRLLSDRFSAERPKGSFSTLEIQRTEQGDSAMYLCASSVGQGISGANVLTFGAGSRLTVL.

The chain carries TRBV18 and TRBJ1-1, with 7 bases fitting TRBD1. This CDR3 contains 13 residues. Germline trimming cut 10 bases from V and 1 base from J; bases unmatched to any gene: 6. Germline values: CDR1 KGHSH, CDR2 LQKENI. In DNA, the CDR3 is TGTGCCACCCTACGGACAGGGAACACTGAAGCTTTCTTT. This gives the protein CATLRTGNTEAFF.

This clone has a single count. The rearrangement uses TRBV5-8 and TRBJ1-4, with D possibly matching TRBD1 (6 bases). The CDR3 has 15 amino acids. Germline CDR1 and CDR2: SGHTS and YDEGEE. Trimming took off 4 bases at V and 3 bases at J, with 13 bases between the two ends. The CDR3 sequence is CASSAGTGPNEKLFF. The CDR3 DNA follows: TGTGCCAGCAGCGCCGGTACAGGGCCTAATGAAAAACTGTTTTTT.

This chain joins TRBV9 and TRBJ1-3; maybe TRBD1 (6 bases). Germline lookup yields CDR1 SGDLS and CDR2 YYNGEE. The ends were cut back, 4 bases at V and 1 base at J, with 18 bases in the middle. There are 17 residues in the CDR3. CDR3 DNA: TGTGCCAGCAGCCCAAACCGAGGGGGGGCATCTGGAAACACCATATATTTT. Protein product: CASSPNRGGASGNTIYF.

This clone was seen a single time. CDR3 residues: CASSAGARTEAFF. CDR3 nucleotide sequence: TGTGCCAGCTCAGCAGGGGCTCGGACTGAAGCTTTCTTT. This chain joins TRBV18 and TRBJ1-1, with D possibly TRBD1 on 6 matching bases. CDR1 and CDR2 from the germline V gene are KGHSH and LQKENI. The CDR3 spans 13 residues. V shed 5 bases and J shed 5 bases, with 12 bases lying between them.

The chain is built from TRBV27 and TRBJ2-7, with D possibly being TRBD1 (7 bases). The V end lost 5 bases, the J end lost 5 bases, and 19 bases lay between the germline ends. Germline CDR1 is MNHEY and CDR2 is SMNVEV (reference sequence). The CDR3 has 15 residues. DNA of the CDR3: TGTGCCAGCAGTAGTGCCCAACAGGGGAGGCACGAGCAGTACTTC. It codes for CASSSAQQGRHEQYF.

This chain uses TRBV4-2 with TRBJ1-2; a weak D match, TRBD1 (6 bases). V lost 4 bases and J 7 bases, leaving 19 bases between the germline ends. The CDR3 is made up of 15 amino acids. Germline V gene data show CDR1 as LGHNA and CDR2 as YNFKEQ. This CDR3 is CASSPGGGDTGGYTF. In DNA form, the CDR3 reads TGTGCCAGCAGCCCCGGGGGAGGGGACACGGGTGGCTACACCTTC.

This clone was counted a single time. V is TRBV18 and J is TRBJ1-5; maybe TRBD1 (6 bases). Per the germline V gene, CDR1 is KGHSH and CDR2 is LQKENI. Trimming cost V 3 bases and J 5 bases, with 14 bases left between them. This CDR3 is built from 15 residues. CDR3 region: CASSPPRGGDQPQHF. The CDR3 bases are TGTGCCAGCTCACCCCCGAGGGGGGGCGATCAGCCCCAGCATTTT.

This chain joins TRBV5-6 and TRBJ2-7; D is uncertain. This CDR3 spans 13 amino acids. V lost 3 bases and J lost 0, with 7 bases in between. CDR1 and CDR2 (germline): SGHDT, YYEEEE. The CDR3 protein is CASSSRDSYEQYF. The CDR3 DNA reads TGTGCCAGCAGCTCGCGTGACTCCTACGAGCAGTACTTC.

The count of this clone is one. This rearrangement joins TRBV18 to TRBJ2-7; 9 bases are shared with TRBD1. The CDR3 has 16 amino acids. Trimming cost V 5 bases and J 2 bases; bases outside gene matches: 10. Germline V lookup: CDR1 KGHSH, CDR2 LQKENI. The CDR3 coding sequence is TGTGCCAGCTCATCAAGGACCCGGGACAGGGCCTACGAGCAGTACTTC. It specifies CASSSRTRDRAYEQYF.

The chain links TRBV19 to TRBJ1-3; unclear D gene. Germline V gene lookup returns CDR1 LNHDA and CDR2 SQIVND (reference sequence). The CDR3 runs to 15 residues. The V and J ends lost 5 bases and 4 bases respectively, with 15 bases between them. The CDR3 sequence is CASSAIEGGGNTIYF. DNA of the CDR3: TGTGCCAGTAGTGCCATTGAGGGCGGAGGAAACACCATATATTTT. Based on the CDR3 plus reference TRBV19 and TRBJ1-3, the full variable domain is DGGITQSPKYLFRKEGQNVTLSCEQNLNHDAMYWYRQDPGQGLRLIYYSQIVNDFQKGDIAEGYSVSREKKESFPLTVTSAQKNPTAFYLCASSAIEGGGNTIYFGEGSWLTVV.

The V gene is TRBV2, the J gene TRBJ2-7; 8 bases fit TRBD2. This CDR3 is built from 16 residues. The V and J ends lost 4 bases and 4 bases, in that order; junction bases with no gene match: 12. The germline CDR1 and CDR2 sequences are SNHLY and FYNNEI. The CDR3 spells CASSGWGAGDLYEQYF. The DNA of the CDR3 is TGTGCCAGCAGTGGGTGGGGAGCGGGAGATCTATACGAGCAGTACTTC.

This clone has a handful of counts. This chain links TRBV6-5 with TRBJ2-7; TRBD2 agrees at 7 bases. Germline V gives CDR1 MNHEY, CDR2 SVGAGI. Losses at the gene ends were 6 bases for V and 5 bases for J; bases not matched to a gene: 7. This CDR3 has 13 residues. The CDR3: CASRSWGGDEQYF. CDR3 DNA sequence: TGTGCCAGCAGGTCCTGGGGGGGGGACGAGCAGTACTTC.

The chain carries TRBV19 and TRBJ2-7, with D possibly TRBD2 on 6 matching bases. Germline V gene sequence: CDR1 LNHDA, CDR2 SQIVND (reference sequence). This CDR3 is built from 13 residues. The germline V and J ends were trimmed by 4 bases and 3 bases, with 10 bases remaining between them. The DNA of the CDR3 is TGTGCCAGTAGTACCCTGACTAGCTACGAGCAGTACTTC. This sequence encodes CASSTLTSYEQYF.

This sequence joins TRBV7-9 and TRBJ1-1, with no clear D. Trimming left V 0 bases short and J 4 bases short, with 6 bases between. The CDR3 sequence is 13 residues long. Germline CDR1 reads SEHNR; CDR2 reads FQNEAQ (reference sequence). The DNA of the CDR3 is TGTGCCAGCAGCTTAGCGTATAGCACTGAAGCTTTCTTT. As protein: CASSLAYSTEAFF.

V and J are TRBV5-8 and TRBJ2-1; tentative D call: TRBD1 (6 bases). Trimming left V 1 base short and J 5 bases short, with 19 bases between. From germline, CDR1 is SGHTS and CDR2 YDEGEE. The CDR3 is 17 amino acids. The CDR3 loop reads CASSLLVVWTENNEQFF. Written as DNA, the CDR3 is TGTGCCAGCAGCTTGTTGGTTGTGTGGACAGAGAACAATGAGCAGTTCTTC.